This is a list of T cell receptor beta chains from one sample in a study of Ad26.COV2.S vaccination and SARS-CoV-2 variants. Some clones are missing from TCRdb's copy, which holds only in-frame ones; the method was immunoSEQ multiplex PCR. The sample consists of about 350,000 clones, approximately 81% of them appearing once. This specimen was peripheral blood, taken in a trial of Ad26.COV2.S vaccine versus placebo. The receptors were gathered from a person between 18 and 59 years old who received the Ad26.COV2.S COVID-19 vaccine or a placebo. CDR3s leave out the opening cysteine and the closing phenylalanine or tryptophan. Each record gives: J gene, V gene, clone size, D gene, CDR3 protein. A D gene is named only where the DNA matches it firmly. Rows give clone size only sometimes, using once, few, many, or a class for an expanded clone.

J: TRBJ2-1
V: TRBV2
size: NA
D: NA
CDR3: ASSGSRGGSYNEQF

J: TRBJ2-5
V: TRBV7-9
size: NA
D: NA
CDR3: ASSWAMGIAGETQY

J: TRBJ1-1
V: TRBV12-3/TRBV12-4
size: NA
D: NA
CDR3: ASSLTNEAF

J: TRBJ2-7
V: TRBV11-2
size: few
D: TRBD1
CDR3: ASSLGGTGFEQY

J: TRBJ2-7
V: TRBV7-9
size: NA
D: TRBD1
CDR3: ASSLGTGGFHEQY

J: TRBJ1-1
V: TRBV5-1
size: NA
D: NA
CDR3: ASSLVGALETEAF

J: TRBJ2-1
V: TRBV10-1
size: NA
D: NA
CDR3: ASSGLGGNEQF

J: TRBJ2-7
V: TRBV18
size: NA
D: NA
CDR3: ASSHEGRPKEQY

J: TRBJ2-3
V: TRBV13
size: NA
D: NA
CDR3: ASSLSRIFTDTQY

J: TRBJ1-5
V: TRBV10-2
size: NA
D: TRBD1
CDR3: ASSETGENQPQH

J: TRBJ1-6
V: TRBV5-1
size: few
D: NA
CDR3: ASSSGTAYNSPLH

J: TRBJ2-5
V: TRBV5-5
size: NA
D: NA
CDR3: ASSSTGPSETQY

J: TRBJ2-1
V: TRBV5-5
size: NA
D: TRBD1
CDR3: ASSLDGTEYNEQF

J: TRBJ2-2
V: TRBV12-5
size: few
D: NA
CDR3: ASGLGVSGELF

J: TRBJ2-1
V: TRBV11-3
size: once
D: TRBD2
CDR3: ASSLGAGDGNEQF

J: TRBJ2-7
V: TRBV28
size: once
D: TRBD2
CDR3: ASSLGSGSRYEQY

J: TRBJ2-3
V: TRBV27
size: NA
D: NA
CDR3: ASISHLDTQY

J: TRBJ2-1
V: TRBV27
size: few
D: NA
CDR3: ASSPETRRRSGGQF

J: TRBJ2-3
V: TRBV30
size: NA
D: NA
CDR3: AWSSQATDTQY

J: TRBJ1-3
V: TRBV11-2
size: NA
D: NA
CDR3: ASSLTREDGNTIY

J: TRBJ1-4
V: TRBV5-8
size: NA
D: NA
CDR3: ASSLADGYATNEKLF

J: TRBJ1-5
V: TRBV6-5
size: NA
D: NA
CDR3: ASSYPETRMNQPQH

J: TRBJ2-5
V: TRBV30
size: NA
D: NA
CDR3: AWSVGAQETQY

J: TRBJ2-3
V: TRBV18
size: NA
D: TRBD2
CDR3: ASGPMGGDTDTQY

J: TRBJ1-5
V: TRBV5-6
size: NA
D: NA
CDR3: ASSLTSYSNQPQH

J: TRBJ1-1
V: TRBV18
size: NA
D: NA
CDR3: ASSTGTMNTEAF

J: TRBJ1-1
V: TRBV15
size: NA
D: NA
CDR3: ATSRDWGRTEAF

J: TRBJ2-7
V: TRBV28
size: NA
D: NA
CDR3: ASSLLASEQY

J: TRBJ1-6
V: TRBV11-2
size: NA
D: TRBD1
CDR3: ASRQGVSPLH

J: TRBJ2-7
V: TRBV28
size: NA
D: NA
CDR3: ASSLRTAYEQY

J: TRBJ2-7
V: TRBV10-3
size: NA
D: NA
CDR3: AISPLPTGRKCN

J: TRBJ1-2
V: TRBV9
size: NA
D: TRBD1
CDR3: ASSETNRGYGYT

J: TRBJ2-1
V: TRBV7-2
size: NA
D: TRBD2
CDR3: ASSGRLAGVRDEQF

J: TRBJ2-3
V: TRBV9
size: NA
D: NA
CDR3: ASNVARSTDTQY

J: TRBJ2-1
V: TRBV28
size: NA
D: NA
CDR3: ASSLDQEGRNEQF

J: TRBJ1-2
V: TRBV6-5
size: NA
D: NA
CDR3: ASSYTVDNYGYT

J: TRBJ1-2
V: TRBV18
size: once
D: TRBD1
CDR3: ASSPTNPFDRDHYGYT

J: TRBJ1-1
V: TRBV19
size: once
D: NA
CDR3: ASSKHLNTEAF

J: TRBJ2-2
V: TRBV5-1
size: NA
D: NA
CDR3: ASSLEAGAGTGELF

J: TRBJ2-5
V: TRBV27
size: NA
D: NA
CDR3: ASSQKSASRETQY

J: TRBJ2-3
V: TRBV27
size: NA
D: NA
CDR3: ASSFGAARTDTQY

J: TRBJ2-1
V: TRBV7-2
size: NA
D: TRBD2
CDR3: ASSLGPGLAGGNEQF

J: TRBJ1-3
V: TRBV10-1
size: NA
D: NA
CDR3: ASSVSAGVGNTIY

J: TRBJ2-7
V: TRBV6-2/TRBV6-3
size: NA
D: NA
CDR3: ASSYPGLTFVEQY

J: TRBJ2-7
V: TRBV27
size: few
D: NA
CDR3: ASSQRQSYEQY

J: TRBJ1-5
V: TRBV4-1
size: NA
D: NA
CDR3: ASSQVTATQPQH

J: TRBJ1-1
V: TRBV6-2/TRBV6-3
size: NA
D: NA
CDR3: ASSLMTATEAF

J: TRBJ2-5
V: TRBV9
size: NA
D: NA
CDR3: ASSTLPTGQETQY

J: TRBJ1-1
V: TRBV3-1/TRBV3-2
size: NA
D: NA
CDR3: ASSPPRGLGGEAF